The 26 T cell receptor beta chains listed next were all sequenced from one sample in a study of cytomegalovirus exposure and HLA in healthy donors. Profiled with immunoSEQ multiplex PCR; TCRdb holds only in-frame clones, not every one. Of 150,000 to 200,000 clones listed, 84% are singletons. The sample comprised PBMCs. The receptors were gathered from a man aged 18-30 years in good health and CMV-seropositive.

CDR3 amino acids: CASRERQGTGNTIYF. The CDR3 bases are TGTGCCAGCAGAGAGAGGCAGGGCACAGGAAACACCATATATTTT. V and J are TRBV27 and TRBJ1-3; maybe TRBD1 (5 bases). V was shortened by 6 bases and J by 4 bases, with 16 bases between the two germline ends. Germline lookup yields CDR1 MNHEY and CDR2 SMNVEV (reference sequence). The CDR3 consists of 15 residues.

The V gene is TRBV7-8, the J gene TRBJ1-1; 12 bases align to TRBD1. Germline values: CDR1 SGHVS, CDR2 FQNEAQ. The ends lost 5 bases at V and 1 base at J; junction bases unmatched: 11. The CDR3 length is 18 residues. The CDR3 loop reads CASSKTGTGGLGNTEAFF. Written as DNA, the CDR3 is TGTGCCAGCAGCAAAACCGGGACAGGGGGCCTTGGGAACACTGAAGCTTTCTTT.

The rearrangement joins TRBV5-6 to TRBJ2-7, with D maybe TRBD2 (6 bases). This CDR3 is built from 13 residues. Trimming stripped 1 base from V and 5 bases from J, with 10 bases between. Germline-derived CDR1 and CDR2 are SGHDT and YYEEEE. This CDR3 is CASSLNWGDEQYF. The DNA of the CDR3 is TGTGCCAGCAGCTTGAATTGGGGGGACGAGCAGTACTTC.

The rearrangement joins TRBV11-3 to TRBJ2-7, with 9 positions matching TRBD1. This CDR3 contains 16 residues. V shed 8 bases and J 4 bases; nucleotides not matched to a gene: 15. From germline, CDR1 is SGHNT and CDR2 YENEEA. CDR3 sequence: CASARRVGQGDYEQYF. CDR3 in DNA: TGTGCCAGCGCTCGGAGGGTGGGACAGGGAGATTACGAGCAGTACTTC.

The chain links TRBV5-1 to TRBJ1-1; TRBD1 matches at 8 bases. The CDR3 runs 15 residues. The V and J ends lost 1 base and 3 bases, in that order; junction bases with no gene match: 5. The germline V gene encodes CDR1 SGHRS and CDR2 YFSETQ. CDR3 nucleotide sequence: TGCGCCAGCAGCTTGAACCCGACAGGGGACACTGAAGCTTTCTTT. Translating it yields CASSLNPTGDTEAFF.

The chain links TRBV30 to TRBJ2-2, with TRBD2 matching over 8 bases. Germline V gene data show CDR1 as GTSNPN and CDR2 as SVGIG (reference sequence). The CDR3 is 13 residues long. The V segment lost 2 bases and the J segment 8 bases; nucleotides outside the gene matches: 4. The DNA of the CDR3 is TGTGCCTGGAGTACGAGCGGGAGAGGGGAGCTGTTTTTT. Residues: CAWSTSGRGELFF.

The rearrangement uses TRBV7-9 and TRBJ2-3, with D perhaps TRBD2 (6 bases). V was trimmed by 4 bases and J by 2 bases, leaving 16 bases between them. This CDR3 is 16 amino acids long. Germline lookup yields CDR1 SEHNR and CDR2 FQNEAQ (reference sequence). CDR3 nucleotides: TGTGCCAGCAGCTCGGACCCGGGGGAACTCACAGATACGCAGTATTTT. The encoded protein is CASSSDPGELTDTQYF.

V usage is TRBV19 and J usage is TRBJ1-1; TRBD1 matches 9 bases. V lost 4 bases and J lost 0; bases outside the gene matches: 3. CDR1 is LNHDA, CDR2 SQIVND, per germline (reference sequence). The CDR3 totals 15 residues. The CDR3 DNA is TGTGCCAGTAGTAAGGGACAGGGTTTGAACACTGAAGCTTTCTTT. It codes for CASSKGQGLNTEAFF.

The rearrangement links TRBV2 to TRBJ2-7, with 8 positions matching TRBD2. Germline V gene sequence: CDR1 SNHLY, CDR2 FYNNEI. Trimming removed 7 bases from V and 0 bases from J; junction bases left unmatched: 23. The CDR3 runs to 20 residues. The CDR3 DNA reads as TGTGCCAGCATCCGGGATATAGCGGCTAGCGGGTTGTCCGGCTCCTACGAGCAGTACTTC. Protein: CASIRDIAASGLSGSYEQYF.

The chain carries TRBV19 and TRBJ1-1, with TRBD1 identical over 10 bases. The CDR3 sequence is 14 residues long. Germline lookup yields CDR1 LNHDA and CDR2 SQIVND (reference sequence). Germline trimming cut 7 bases from V and 4 bases from J; bases unmatched to any gene: 6. The CDR3 nucleotides are TGTGCCAGTATGGGGGACAGGGGAGGCACTGAAGCTTTCTTT. The encoded protein is CASMGDRGGTEAFF. Filled out from reference TRBV19 and TRBJ1-1, the complete variable domain reads DGGITQSPKYLFRKEGQNVTLSCEQNLNHDAMYWYRQDPGQGLRLIYYSQIVNDFQKGDIAEGYSVSREKKESFPLTVTSAQKNPTAFYLCASMGDRGGTEAFFGQGTRLTVV.

The rearrangement uses TRBV25-1 and TRBJ2-1; the D gene is possibly TRBD2 (5 bases). V lost 7 bases to trimming and J lost 9 bases, with 22 bases between them. The CDR3 is made up of 15 amino acids. The germline gives CDR1 MGHDK, CDR2 SYGVNS. The CDR3 loop reads CASTSGGSDVSEQFF. CDR3 nucleotides: TGTGCCAGCACCTCCGGCGGGTCCGATGTTAGTGAGCAGTTCTTC.

The chain uses TRBV5-1 and TRBJ2-7; D may be TRBD2 (6 bases). Per the germline V gene, CDR1 is SGHRS and CDR2 is YFSETQ. The CDR3 sequence is 15 residues long. V was clipped by 0 bases and J by 5 bases, with 15 bases between them. The CDR3 DNA sequence: TGCGCCAGCAGCTTGGCCAGAGGGACTTCCCACGAGCAGTACTTC. This sequence encodes CASSLARGTSHEQYF.

The genes are TRBV5-1 and TRBJ2-3; D gene ambiguous. V dropped 3 bases and J dropped 1 base, with 12 bases sitting between them. This CDR3 has 15 amino acids. Germline CDR1 reads SGHRS; CDR2 reads YFSETQ. The CDR3 coding sequence is TGCGCCAGCAGCTCAAGCACCCAAGGCACAGATACGCAGTATTTT. It translates to CASSSSTQGTDTQYF.

This chain links TRBV4-1 with TRBJ2-1; D gene uncertain. Germline V gives CDR1 MGHRA, CDR2 YSYEKL. The CDR3 runs to 16 residues. The V end lost 3 bases, the J end lost 8 bases, and 20 bases lay between the germline ends. CDR3 protein: CASSQPREVYMYEQFF. DNA for the CDR3: TGCGCCAGCAGCCAGCCGCGCGAGGTATATATGTATGAGCAGTTCTTC.

In the case of this clone: A read error may account for a junction end that differs from germline. The chain is built from TRBV27 and TRBJ2-1; TRBD2 is a possible D gene (5 bases). The CDR3 spans 11 residues. Germline lookup yields CDR1 MNHEY and CDR2 SMNVEV (reference sequence). DNA of the CDR3: TGTGCCAGCAGTTTAGGAACTAGACAAGTCTTC. This codes for CASSLGTRQVF.

This sequence joins TRBV7-9 and TRBJ2-1; 7 bases match TRBD2. Per the germline V gene, CDR1 is SEHNR and CDR2 is FQNEAQ (reference sequence). This CDR3 comprises 15 residues. The ends lost 1 base at V and 5 bases at J; junction bases unmatched: 5. The CDR3 bases are TGTGCCAGCAGCTTAGTTGCTAGCGGAAACAATGAGCAGTTCTTC. Its protein product is CASSLVASGNNEQFF.

This sequence joins TRBV5-1 and TRBJ2-7; 8 bases agree with TRBD1. J lost 3 bases, V lost 0 bases, and 5 bases had no gene match. In germline, CDR1 is SGHRS, CDR2 YFSETQ. The CDR3 runs 15 residues. This CDR3 reads CASSLVAGGNYEQYF. DNA for the CDR3: TGCGCCAGCAGCTTGGTGGCAGGGGGCAACTACGAGCAGTACTTC.

The V gene is TRBV4-3, the J gene TRBJ2-4; 7 bases map to TRBD2. The CDR3 sequence is 16 residues long. Germline V gene data show CDR1 as LGHNA and CDR2 as YSLEER. Trimming removed 5 bases from V and 0 bases from J; junction bases left unmatched: 7. The CDR3 nucleotides are TGCGCCAGCAGCGCTCATGTAGCGGGAGCCAAAAACATTCAGTACTTC. Translation: CASSAHVAGAKNIQYF.

The rearrangement uses TRBV7-6 and TRBJ2-1, with 11 bases that match TRBD2. The CDR3 totals 16 residues. Germline CDR1 reads SGHVS; CDR2 reads FNYEAQ. The V segment lost 5 bases and the J segment 4 bases; nucleotides outside the gene matches: 7. The CDR3 DNA is TGTGCCAGCAGCATTGCTTCTAGCGGGAGGTACAATGAGCAGTTCTTC. It translates to CASSIASSGRYNEQFF.

This rearrangement joins TRBV5-6 to TRBJ2-3; D ambiguous. CDR3 length equals 13 residues. CDR1 and CDR2 (germline): SGHDT, YYEEEE. Deletions cut 0 bases from V and 3 bases from J, with 5 bases between. CDR3 amino acids: CASSLGATDTQYF. The CDR3 nucleotides read TGTGCCAGCAGCTTGGGCGCTACAGATACGCAGTATTTT.

The chain recombines TRBV5-6 with TRBJ2-1; TRBD2 aligns across 7 bases. J was trimmed by 3 bases and V by 0 bases; bases with no gene match: 3. Per germline, CDR1 SGHDT and CDR2 YYEEEE. The CDR3 runs to 15 residues. CDR3 residues: CASSLAAGIYNEQFF. DNA of the CDR3: TGTGCCAGCAGCTTGGCAGCGGGGATCTACAATGAGCAGTTCTTC.

The chain links TRBV6-4 to TRBJ2-3; possible D gene TRBD2, 6 bases. The CDR3 has 14 amino acids. Germline V gene data show CDR1 as MRHNA and CDR2 as SNTAGT. V lost 6 bases and J lost 0, with 10 bases in between. The CDR3 DNA sequence: TGTGCCAGCAGCGCCGGGACTAGCACAGATACGCAGTATTTT. Encoded protein: CASSAGTSTDTQYF.

The genes are TRBV5-6 and TRBJ2-7, with a possible D match to TRBD2 (5 bases). Per germline, CDR1 SGHDT and CDR2 YYEEEE. The CDR3 is 15 amino acids. V lost 5 bases, J lost 5 bases, and 20 bases lay in between. Written as DNA, the CDR3 is TGTGCCAGCAGGCTCACCTTAGCGCGCTTCGACGAGCAGTACTTC. It codes for CASRLTLARFDEQYF.

This clone has more than one count but fewer than ten. The chain links TRBV7-2 to TRBJ2-6, with D unresolved. The length of the CDR3 is 14 residues. The germline V gene has CDR1 SGHTA and CDR2 FQGNSA. V lost 6 bases and J lost 0, with 6 bases in between. The CDR3 nucleotides are TGTGCCAGCAGTTACAGCTCTGGGGCCAACGTCCTGACTTTC. Its protein is CASSYSSGANVLTF.

CDR3 amino acids: CASSYVGLAGPNEQFF. The CDR3, as DNA: TGTGCCAGCAGTTACGTCGGACTAGCGGGGCCCAATGAGCAGTTCTTC. The chain couples TRBV6-6 to TRBJ2-1, with 12 bases that match TRBD2. The CDR3 consists of 16 residues. Germline V gene sequence: CDR1 MNHNY, CDR2 SVGAGI (reference sequence). The V segment lost 2 bases and the J segment 6 bases; nucleotides outside the gene matches: 5.

The rearrangement links TRBV7-2 to TRBJ1-4, with 10 bases that match TRBD1. This CDR3 is built from 16 residues. CDR1 is SGHTA and CDR2 is FQGNSA in the germline V gene. After removal of 5 bases from V and 8 bases from J, the junction contained 11 bases not matched to a gene. The CDR3 protein is CASSNWDRGLGEKLFF. The CDR3 nucleotides are TGTGCCAGCAGCAATTGGGACAGGGGATTAGGGGAAAAACTGTTTTTT.